This paragraph covers one T cell receptor (beta chain) sequence. Its antigen is undetermined. This entry belongs to a study of response to subunit inactivated influenza vaccine. Study-wide findings and caveats: Few additional T cells are recruited per seasonal influenza vaccination, authors suggested.

The CDR3 runs 15 residues. Trimming pared 5 bases from V and 7 bases from J, leaving 18 bases between. MiXCR was run by TCRdb on the RT-PCR reads, yielding one entry per CDR3 protein. The sample records hundreds of thousands of distinct CDR3 sequences, roughly 25% being singletons. The V call is TRBV12-3 or TRBV12-4, the J call TRBJ1-5; TRBD1 might be the D (6 bases). The specimen comprised CD4+ T cells sorted from PBMCs, sampled about 5 days after vaccination. This sequence originates from a man over 45 who received an inactivated influenza vaccine. The CDR3 DNA is TGTGCCAGCAGTCCCTCGAGGGGGAGAGGGCAGCCCCAGCATTTT. It encodes CASSPSRGRGQPQHF.